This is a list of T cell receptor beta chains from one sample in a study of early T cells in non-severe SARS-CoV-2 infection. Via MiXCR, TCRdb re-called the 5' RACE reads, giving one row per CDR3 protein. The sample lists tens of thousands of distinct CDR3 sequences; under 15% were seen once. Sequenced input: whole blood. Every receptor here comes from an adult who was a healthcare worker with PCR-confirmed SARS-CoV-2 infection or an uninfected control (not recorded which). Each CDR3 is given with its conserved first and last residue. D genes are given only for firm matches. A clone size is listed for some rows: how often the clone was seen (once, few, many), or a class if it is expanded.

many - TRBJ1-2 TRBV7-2 TGTGCCAGCAGCTTAGGACAGATTTATGGCTACACCTTC CASSLGQIYGYTF
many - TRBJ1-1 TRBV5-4 TGTGCCAGCAGCCGAGTAAGTACAGGAAGCGGTGAAGCTTTCTTT CASSRVSTGSGEAFF
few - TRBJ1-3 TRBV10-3 TGTGCCATCAGCGCGGGACCCCAGGGAGGAAACACCATATATTTT CAISAGPQGGNTIYF
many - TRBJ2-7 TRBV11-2 TGTGCCAGCAGCTTGGGCGCGGTTAGCTACGAGCAGTACTTC CASSLGAVSYEQYF
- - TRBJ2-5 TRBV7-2 TGTGCCAGCAGCCAGGGCCAAGAGACCCAGTACTTC CASSQGQETQYF
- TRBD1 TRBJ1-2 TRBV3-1 TGTGCCAGCAGCCTATACAGGGGCATGGGCTATGGCTACACCTTC CASSLYRGMGYGYTF
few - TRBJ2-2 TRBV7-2 TGTGCCAGCAGCTTGACAGGTCGTGGGGAGCTGTTTTTT CASSLTGRGELFF
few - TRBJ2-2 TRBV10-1 TGCGCCAGCAGTGACGACACCGGGGAGCTGTTTTTT CASSDDTGELFF
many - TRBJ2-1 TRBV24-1 TGTGCCACCAGTTCTTTCAGGGGGGGGGATAACAATGAGCAGTTCTTC CATSSFRGGDNNEQFF
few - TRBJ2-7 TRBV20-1 TGCAGTGCTAGAACAGACAGCGCTACCTCCTACGAGCAGTACTTC CSARTDSATSYEQYF
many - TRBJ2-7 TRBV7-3 TGTGCCAGCAGCTTAGGGGTGCGGGACGAGCAGTACTTC CASSLGVRDEQYF
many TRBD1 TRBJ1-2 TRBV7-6 TGTGCCAGCAGCTCAAGGGGGACAGAGGGACCCTACACCTTC CASSSRGTEGPYTF
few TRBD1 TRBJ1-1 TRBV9 TGTGCCAGCAGCGTAGAGGGGGCCATGAACACTGAAGCTTTCTTT CASSVEGAMNTEAFF
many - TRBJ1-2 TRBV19 TGTGCCAGTAGTGCCGGACAAGATGCTAACTATGGCTACACCTTC CASSAGQDANYGYTF
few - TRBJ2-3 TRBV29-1 TGCAGCGTGACATTAGGGCGCACAGATACGCAGTATTTT CSVTLGRTDTQYF
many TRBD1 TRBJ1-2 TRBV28 TGTGCCAGCACCCAGACAGGGGGCTACTATGGCTACACCTTC CASTQTGGYYGYTF
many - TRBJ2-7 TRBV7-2 TGTGCCAGCAGCTCCTTAACGCCCACCCTAGACGAGCAGTACTTC CASSSLTPTLDEQYF
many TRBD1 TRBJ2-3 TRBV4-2 TGTGCCAGCAGCCAAGGGACAGGTTACACAGATACGCAGTATTTT CASSQGTGYTDTQYF
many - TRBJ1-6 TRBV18 TGTGCCAGCTCACCACCGGCCGGACATAATTCACCCCTCCACTTT CASSPPAGHNSPLHF
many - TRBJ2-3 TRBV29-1 TGCAGCGCGGGGAATGAAGATACGCAGTATTTT CSAGNEDTQYF
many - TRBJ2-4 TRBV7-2 TGTGCCAGCAGCTTATCCCCTAACATTCAGTACTTC CASSLSPNIQYF
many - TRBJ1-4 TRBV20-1 TGCAGTGCTAGAATGACAGATCATAATGAAAAACTGTTTTTT CSARMTDHNEKLFF
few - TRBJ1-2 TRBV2 TGTGCCAGCAGTTACAGGGTCTACTATGGCTACACCTTC CASSYRVYYGYTF
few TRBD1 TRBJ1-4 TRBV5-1 TGCGCCAGCAGCTTGAATGGACAGGGAGCGGAAAAACTGTTTTTT CASSLNGQGAEKLFF
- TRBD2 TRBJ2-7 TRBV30 TGTGCCTGGAGTCACGGCCTGGCGGGGGACGAGCAGTACTTC CAWSHGLAGDEQYF
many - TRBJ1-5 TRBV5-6 TGTGCCAGCAGTAGAGGGGGACGTCAGCCCCAGCATTTT CASSRGGRQPQHF
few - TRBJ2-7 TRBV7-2 TGTGCCAGCAGCACGGACATCTACTACGAGCAGTACTTC CASSTDIYYEQYF
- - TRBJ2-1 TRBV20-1 TGCAGTGCTTTCCGGGGCCTATCCTACGAGCAGTTCTTC CSAFRGLSYEQFF
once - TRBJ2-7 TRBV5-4 TGTGCCAGCAGCTTGGGAAGTGGGACCCGATACGAGCAGTACTTC CASSLGSGTRYEQYF
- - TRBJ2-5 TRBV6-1 TGTGCCAGCAGAGGCCCCACAATACAAGAGACCCAGTACTTC CASRGPTIQETQYF
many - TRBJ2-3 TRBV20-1 TGCAGTGCTACACTCAGGACAGGGAGGGAAGATACGCAGTATTTT CSATLRTGREDTQYF